What follows describes a single T cell receptor beta chain. The source of the sample is a study of blood T cell repertoires in COVID-19. About the study: Samples representing acute and convalescent COVID-19 were sourced from the United States, Italy and Spain. T cells, B-cell-depleted T cells, or PBMCs supplied cDNA or gDNA.

Authors' data handling: Estimated nucleated cell counts came from reference gene primer amplification. TCRdb's table, derived via immunoSEQ multiplex PCR, lists solely in-frame clones and lacks some. That table furnishes V, J and clone size, whereas the DNA furnished D and trimming. This table holds 180,000 or so clones, roughly 90% found once. Germline CDR1 and CDR2: SEHNR and FQNEAQ (reference sequence). V lost 5 bases, J lost 2 bases, and 4 bases stayed unmatched. The CDR3 sequence is 16 residues long. This rearrangement joins TRBV7-9 to TRBJ2-7, with 15 bases identical to TRBD2. This clonotype was sampled from a woman aged 50 to 60 with acute or convalescent COVID-19. What was sequenced was peripheral blood. The CDR3, as DNA: TGTGCCAGCAGCCGTGGGACTAGCGGGGGGACCTACGAGCAGTACTTC. As protein: CASSRGTSGGTYEQYF.